This entry describes one T cell receptor (beta chain). Its matching antigen is unknown. Per germline, CDR1 MNHNS and CDR2 SASEGT. Trimming took off 6 bases at V and 6 bases at J, with 12 bases between the two ends. The CDR3 consists of 13 residues. Only in-frame clones appear in the TCRdb table, and some are missing; sequencing was by immunoSEQ multiplex PCR. The data hold 50,000 to 55,000 clones, with over 70% observed a single time. This record comes from a study of OX40 agonist ivuxolimab in advanced cancers. The study, taken as a whole, reports: Expanded clones were, on average, more numerous in CD8+ T cells than in CD4+. At 0.1 to 3.0 mg/kg, CD4+ and CD8+ blood T cells expanded clonally by week 6.

The J gene is TRBJ2-1, the V gene TRBV6-1; the D gene is possibly TRBD2 (5 bases). This clonotype was obtained from an adult with an advanced solid tumor such as melanoma, head and neck, liver or kidney cancer. Sample: CD4+ or CD8+ T cells sorted from blood, taken in a trial of the OX40 agonist ivuxolimab. The CDR3 bases are TGTGCCAGCAGGGGATCGGGATCCAATGAGCAGTTCTTC. The encoded protein is CASRGSGSNEQFF.